This T cell receptor (beta chain) comes out of a study of blood T cell repertoires in COVID-19. About the study: PBMCs, B-cell-depleted T cells, or T cells were the source of the cDNA or gDNA that made up the material.

The table came from immunoSEQ multiplex PCR; TCRdb's copy has only in-frame clones and leaves some out. Among about 160,000 clones listed, approximately 80% were seen once. V was cut by 5 bases and J by 0 bases, with 22 bases left in between. The length of the CDR3 is 18 residues. Germline CDR1 is SEHNR and CDR2 is FQNEAQ (reference sequence). The TCR originated in a woman aged 40 to 50 with COVID-19, enrolled during active disease. Input material: peripheral blood. V and J are TRBV7-9 and TRBJ1-1; D might be TRBD1 (6 bases). In DNA form, the CDR3 reads TGTGCCAGCAGCACCCCAGGCAGGGGAAGAGGGATGAACACTGAAGCTTTCTTT. Protein: CASSTPGRGRGMNTEAFF.